Listed here are 10 T cell receptor beta chains from one sample, sequenced in a study of early T cells in non-severe SARS-CoV-2 infection. TCRdb reanalysed the 5' RACE reads using MiXCR and keeps one entry per CDR3 protein. The sample lists about 27,000 distinct CDR3 sequences, 4% to 4.5% occurring once. Sequences were obtained from whole blood. These receptors were collected from an adult who was a healthcare worker with PCR-confirmed SARS-CoV-2 infection or an uninfected control (not recorded which).

In this sample, this clonotype turned up many times. The V and J genes are TRBV6-6 and TRBJ1-5; no reliable D call. This CDR3 is 15 amino acids long. Trimming took 3 bases from V and 1 from J, leaving 10 bases between them. Germline values: CDR1 MNHNY, CDR2 SVGAGI (reference sequence). CDR3 sequence (DNA): TGTGCCAGCAGTTATTTGGTGAGGAGCAATCAGCCCCAGCATTTT. Its protein is CASSYLVRSNQPQHF.

This clonotype was detected many times. This chain uses TRBV7-9 with TRBJ1-5; D call uncertain. The germline V and J ends were trimmed by 0 bases and 2 bases, with 8 bases remaining between them. The CDR3 covers 15 residues. Germline V gene data show CDR1 as SEHNR and CDR2 as FQNEAQ (reference sequence). CDR3 sequence (DNA): TGTGCCAGCAGCTTAGCGGCAGGAGGCAATCAGCCCCAGCATTTT. It translates to CASSLAAGGNQPQHF.

This clonotype has a count of ten or more. The chain uses TRBV4-2 and TRBJ2-1; TRBD1 might be the D (6 bases). There are 16 residues in the CDR3. The V gene lost 0 bases and the J gene lost 9 bases, with 18 bases spanning the gap. Germline CDR1 reads LGHNA; CDR2 reads YNFKEQ. In nucleotides, the CDR3 is TGTGCCAGCAGCCAAGATAATTGGCGGAGGACAGCTGAGCAGTTCTTC. As protein: CASSQDNWRRTAEQFF.

This clonotype was recorded at least ten times. The V gene is TRBV15, the J gene TRBJ2-1; D call uncertain. V lost 0 bases to trimming and J lost 9 bases, with 6 bases between them. Per the germline V gene, CDR1 is LNHNV and CDR2 is YYDKDF (reference sequence). The CDR3 is 12 amino acids. CDR3 sequence reads: CATSRDWGEQFF. Here the CDR3 DNA reads TGTGCCACCAGCAGAGATTGGGGTGAGCAGTTCTTC.

This clonotype was seen ten or more times. V gene TRBV3-1 combines with J gene TRBJ1-4, with unresolved D. Germline CDR1 and CDR2: LGHDT and YNNKEL (reference sequence). Trimming took off 2 bases at V and 5 bases at J, with 6 bases between the two ends. The CDR3 has 13 residues. CDR3 residues: CASSQTFNEKLFF. CDR3 DNA sequence: TGTGCCAGCAGCCAAACTTTCAATGAAAAACTGTTTTTT.

In its sample, this clonotype was seen many times. This chain joins TRBV7-6 and TRBJ2-7; 11 bases match TRBD2. With 4 bases clipped from V and 6 bases from J, the junction kept 8 bases outside the gene matches. The CDR3 is 15 amino acids. Per germline, CDR1 SGHVS and CDR2 FNYEAQ. DNA of the CDR3: TGTGCCAGCAGCTCCACTAGCGGGAGAAACTCCGAGCAGTACTTC. Protein product: CASSSTSGRNSEQYF.

The genes are TRBV5-1 and TRBJ1-4; D might be TRBD1 (5 bases). The CDR3 consists of 15 residues. The germline gives CDR1 SGHRS, CDR2 YFSETQ. V dropped 0 bases and J dropped 6 bases, with 12 bases sitting between them. CDR3 DNA sequence: TGCGCCAGCAGCTTGGCCGGAGGGGATCATGAAAAACTGTTTTTT. It yields the protein CASSLAGGDHEKLFF.

Ten or more counts support this clonotype. This chain joins TRBV5-1 and TRBJ2-3, with a possible D match to TRBD2 (6 bases). The CDR3 covers 15 residues. V lost 1 base and J 2 bases, leaving 11 bases between the germline ends. Germline CDR1 and CDR2: SGHRS and YFSETQ. The CDR3 protein is CASSLRSGLTDTQYF. DNA for the CDR3: TGCGCCAGCAGCTTGCGTAGCGGCCTCACAGATACGCAGTATTTT.

This clonotype was detected ten times or more. The chain is built from TRBV11-2 and TRBJ2-2; D not resolved. The germline CDR1 and CDR2 sequences are SGHAT and FQNNGV. Trimming stripped 4 bases from V and 0 bases from J, with 6 bases between. The CDR3 contains 14 residues. CDR3 nucleotides: TGTGCCAGCAGCTCATTGGCGAACACCGGGGAGCTGTTTTTT. Protein: CASSSLANTGELFF.

This clonotype was seen repeatedly, ten times or more. The DNA of the CDR3 is TGTGCCAGCAGCTCCCCCGGACTATATAGCAATCAGCCCCAGCATTTT. This codes for CASSSPGLYSNQPQHF. The chain couples TRBV5-4 to TRBJ1-5; D is undetermined. Germline values: CDR1 SGHNT, CDR2 YYREEE (reference sequence). This CDR3 has 16 amino acids. V was shortened by 3 bases and J by 0 bases, with 13 bases between the two germline ends.